This TCR beta chain derives from a study of T cell repertoires in cytomegalovirus infection. For the study at large: Public TCR beta signatures provided an indication of both CMV infection and a matching HLA type.

MiXCR was run by TCRdb on the reads, yielding one entry per CDR3 protein. The sample consists of about a million distinct CDR3 sequences, roughly 30% of them appearing once. Study results and caveats: Dominating the ex vivo response were TCR beta clonotypes that were CMV-specific and HLA-C-restricted. Based on cumulative public TCR beta family frequency, carriers of CMV plus the relevant HLA were identified.

Regarding this clonotype: Its target is not known.

The CDR3 spans 18 residues. The V gene's germline CDR1 is MGHRA and CDR2 YSYEKL. The ends were cut back, 0 bases at V and 4 bases at J, with 19 bases in the middle. This sample comprised cultured CD8+ T cells from PBMCs, obtained from culture after CMV antigen stimulation. The TCR originated in a human donor in good health (CMV status not recorded). Some clones in this sample may be carry-over from other donors' samples. The V and J genes are TRBV4-1 and TRBJ2-1; D ambiguous. The CDR3 nucleotides are TGCGCCAGCAGCCAAGATGGGCACTCCGAGGAACCTTACAATGAGCAGTTCTTC. Translating it yields CASSQDGHSEEPYNEQFF.